This TCR beta chain was captured by sequencing in a study of PD-L1 blockade in urothelial cancer (dated by TCRdb to 2016 to 2017). Regarding the research as a whole: Therapy was started in 2014 for all patients, and atezolizumab 1,200 mg was administered intravenously every 3 weeks. Durable clinical benefit was achieved by nine patients but not by the remaining 20. Pretreatment tumor samples, along with matched peripheral blood serially collected before and after atezolizumab treatment, were subjected to TCR sequencing. Durable clinical benefit meant progression-free survival longer than 6 months, and TCR features were also tested against progression-free and overall survival. Pretreatment blood TCR-seq was available for about 28 patients, at least one posttreatment blood collection was obtained for about 24 patients, and tumor TCR-seq was available for about 24 patients. Blood samples yielded a median of roughly 140,000 T cells and 65,000 to 95,000 unique TCRs, with median clonality around 0.083. The study, an exploratory multi-omic analysis, examined somatic, immune and clinical correlates of response to PD-L1 blockade with atezolizumab in urothelial cancer. Blood samples were analyzed at 3 weeks after treatment start (second dose) and at 6 weeks after treatment start. An ECOG performance status of 0 or 1 was recorded for the patients, and 0 to 3 prior chemotherapy regimens had been received by the patients. About 85% of the roughly 29 patients were identified as males with urothelial cancer of bladder origin, and a prior smoking history was reported by 18 of 29 patients. In the same patients, pretreatment tumors underwent whole exome sequencing and RNA sequencing in addition to TCR sequencing. What the authors observed across the whole study: At 3 weeks after the start of treatment, tumor-associated TCR clones in peripheral blood had expanded more in patients with durable benefit (n of about 21, p = 0.022). Small sample size (n ≈ 30) and many exploratory analyses mean the results are intended to be hypothesis-generating. Improved progression-free and overall survival was found to be associated with pretreatment peripheral blood TCR clonality below the median.

Synthetic TCR analog templates were spiked into each PCR so that absolute template abundance could be estimated from read counts. TCRbeta CDR3 regions were amplified from genomic DNA with bias-controlled V and J gene primers using the immunoSEQ assay. Rearranged TCRbeta segments were sequenced at approximately 20X coverage. The published analysis was carried out like this. Sequencing errors were corrected by clustering, and CDR3s were annotated against IMGT so that V, D and J genes could be assigned. Out-of-frame and stop-codon sequences were excluded, and only productive TCRbeta rearrangements were used in downstream analyses. To compute clonality, Shannon entropy was normalized by the log of the number of unique productive sequences and then subtracted from one. Clones differing between time points or between blood and tumor were identified using Fisher's exact test with Benjamini-Hochberg correction, with an adjusted p below 0.01 applied as the threshold. TCRdb's version of the immuneACCESS table is confined to in-frame rearrangements and falls short of the full clone set. An unresolved V gene accounts for under half of the shortfall where checked; the remainder is of unknown origin. D and trimming were read from the DNA, whereas the V and J calls and clone size are those reported in that table. The sample table holds about 55,000 clones, of which roughly 80% were seen once. About 3.6% of the sample comes from the top ten.

On this clone itself: Its antigen has not been determined. One base away there is no much larger clone; base qualities are not given.

The cohort included some 30 patients with locally advanced or metastatic urothelial carcinoma who were treated at Memorial Sloan Kettering on a trial protocol. Peripheral blood mononuclear cells were collected pretreatment and during treatment, with between 1 and 8 total time points per patient. The Qiagen DNeasy Blood extraction kit was used to purify genomic DNA from total PBMCs and tumor samples. PBMCs were collected pretreatment and during treatment, and were isolated and stored as previously described. CDR3 length: 15 amino acids, cysteine to phenylalanine. Only the CDR3 part of the read is kept: 45 bases, read in frame from the first base. V and J are truncated by 0 bases and 4 bases respectively, leaving an intervening sequence of 11 bases. From a lookup of the germline V gene (reference sequence), CDR1 and CDR2 are LNHNV and YYDKDF.

The chain was built from TRBV15 and TRBJ2-3; the D segment could be TRBD2, given 6 matching bases. The sample here was PBMCs, taken around atezolizumab (anti-PD-L1) treatment. The TCR sequence derives from a man aged 65 to 79 with urothelial cancer. CDR3 sequence: CATSRDVRGPDTQYF. The nucleotides read TGTGCCACCAGCAGAGATGTGCGGGGCCCAGATACGCAGTATTTT.